The subject of this entry is one TCR beta chain. The CDR3 is 14 residues long. After removal of 1 base from V and 2 bases from J, the junction contained 3 bases not matched to a gene. CDR1 and CDR2 (germline): SQVTM, ANQGSEA. The protocol was immunoSEQ multiplex PCR, while the TCRdb copy is restricted to in-frame clones and leaves out a portion. The repertoire holds under 200,000 clones, with approximately 81% as singletons. This sample is drawn from a study of blood T cell repertoires in COVID-19. This TCR came from a woman of 80 years or more with acute or convalescent COVID-19. The chain joins TRBV29-1 to TRBJ2-3; TRBD2 agrees at 7 bases. Sequenced sample: peripheral blood. CDR3 DNA: TGCAGCGTTGAAGGGCGGGAGAACACAGATACGCAGTATTTT. This translates into CSVEGRENTDTQYF.